This record looks at one T cell receptor beta chain sequence and its context. No antigen is known for it. This entry is derived from a study of OX40 agonist ivuxolimab in advanced cancers. Across the whole study: Patients were about 83% male with ages roughly 20 to 90, mean 60.

Study observations and caveats: Several nonresponders also turned out to have low normalized T-cell clonal expansion.

Generated by immunoSEQ multiplex PCR, the TCRdb table keeps only in-frame clones and is missing some. The sample has roughly 48,000 clones; roughly four fifths are singletons. V shed 2 bases and J shed 6 bases, with 14 bases lying between them. This CDR3 has 15 residues. CDR1 and CDR2 (germline): KGHSH, LQKENI. The source of this sequence is an adult with an advanced solid tumor such as melanoma, head and neck, liver or kidney cancer. The sample was CD4+ or CD8+ T cells sorted from blood, taken in a trial of the OX40 agonist ivuxolimab. The chain recombines TRBV18 with TRBJ1-5; D might be TRBD1 (6 bases). CDR3 loop: CASSPIQGKSQPQHF. Written as DNA, the CDR3 is TGTGCCAGCTCACCAATTCAGGGGAAGAGTCAGCCCCAGCATTTT.